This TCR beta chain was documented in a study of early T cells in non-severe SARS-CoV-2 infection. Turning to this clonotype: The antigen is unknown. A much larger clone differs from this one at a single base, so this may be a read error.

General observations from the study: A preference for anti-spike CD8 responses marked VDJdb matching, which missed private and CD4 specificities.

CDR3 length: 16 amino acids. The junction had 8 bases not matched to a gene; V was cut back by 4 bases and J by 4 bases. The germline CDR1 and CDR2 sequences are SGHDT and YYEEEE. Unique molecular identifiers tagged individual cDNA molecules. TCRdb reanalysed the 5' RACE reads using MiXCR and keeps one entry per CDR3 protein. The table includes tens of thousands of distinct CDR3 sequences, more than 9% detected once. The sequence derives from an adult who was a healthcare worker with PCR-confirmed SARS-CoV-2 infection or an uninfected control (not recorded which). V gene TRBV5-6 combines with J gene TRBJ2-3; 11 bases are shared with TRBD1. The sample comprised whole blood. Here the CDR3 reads CASSLYGTGGPDTQYF. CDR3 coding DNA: TGTGCCAGCAGCCTCTACGGGACAGGGGGGCCAGATACGCAGTATTTT.